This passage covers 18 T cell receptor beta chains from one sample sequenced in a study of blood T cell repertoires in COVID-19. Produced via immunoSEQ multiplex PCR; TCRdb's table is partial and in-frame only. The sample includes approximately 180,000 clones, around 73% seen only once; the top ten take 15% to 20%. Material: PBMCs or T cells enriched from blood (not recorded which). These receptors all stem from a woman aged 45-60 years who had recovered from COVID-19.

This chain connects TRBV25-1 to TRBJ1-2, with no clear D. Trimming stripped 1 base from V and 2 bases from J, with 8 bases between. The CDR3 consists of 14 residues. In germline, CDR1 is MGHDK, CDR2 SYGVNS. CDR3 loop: CASSEWQLNYGYTF. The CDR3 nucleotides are TGTGCCAGCAGTGAATGGCAGTTAAACTATGGCTACACCTTC.

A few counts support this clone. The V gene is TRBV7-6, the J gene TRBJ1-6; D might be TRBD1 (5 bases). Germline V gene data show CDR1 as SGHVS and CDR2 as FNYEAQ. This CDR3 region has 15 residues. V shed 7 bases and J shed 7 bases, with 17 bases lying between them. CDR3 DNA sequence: TGTGCCAGCACCCGGGGGAGGGCCCAAAATTCACCCCTCCACTTT. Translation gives CASTRGRAQNSPLHF. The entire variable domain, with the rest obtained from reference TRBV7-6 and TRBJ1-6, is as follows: GAGVSQSPRYKVTKRGQDVALRCDPISGHVSLYWYRQALGQGPEFLTYFNYEAQQDKSGLPNDRFSAERPEGSISTLTIQRTEQRDSAMYRCASTRGRAQNSPLHFGNGTRLTVT.

The CDR3 region is CASSSGIGHTEAFF. For the CDR3, the DNA is TGTGCCAGCAGCTCAGGGATAGGGCACACTGAAGCTTTCTTT. This chain links TRBV11-3 with TRBJ1-1, with D perhaps matching TRBD1 (5 bases). Germline V CDR1 and CDR2: SGHNT, YENEEA. V lost 4 bases and J lost 3, with 12 bases in between. The CDR3 extends over 14 amino acids.

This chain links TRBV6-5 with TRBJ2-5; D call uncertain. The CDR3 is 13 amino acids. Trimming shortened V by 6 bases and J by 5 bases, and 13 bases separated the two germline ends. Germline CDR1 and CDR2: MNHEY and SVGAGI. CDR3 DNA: TGTGCCAGCAGCTTTGCAGGAATGGAGACCCAGTACTTC. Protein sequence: CASSFAGMETQYF.

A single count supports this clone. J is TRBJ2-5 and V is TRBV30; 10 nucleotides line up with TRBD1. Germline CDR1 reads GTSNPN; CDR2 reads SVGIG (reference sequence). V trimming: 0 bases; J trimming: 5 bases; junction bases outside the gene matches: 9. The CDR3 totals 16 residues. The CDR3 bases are TGTGCCTGGAGTGTACGGGACAGGGGAGTTGGGGAGACCCAGTACTTC. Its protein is CAWSVRDRGVGETQYF.

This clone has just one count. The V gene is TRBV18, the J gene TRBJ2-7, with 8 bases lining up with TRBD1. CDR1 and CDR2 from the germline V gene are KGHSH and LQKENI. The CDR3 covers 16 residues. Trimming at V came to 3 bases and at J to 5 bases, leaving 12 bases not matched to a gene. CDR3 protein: CASSPNQGAQGNEQYF. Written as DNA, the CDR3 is TGTGCCAGCTCACCTAACCAGGGGGCCCAAGGGAACGAGCAGTACTTC.

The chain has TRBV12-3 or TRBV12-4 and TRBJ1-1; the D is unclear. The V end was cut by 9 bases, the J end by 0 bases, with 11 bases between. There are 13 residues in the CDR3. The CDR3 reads CASLTKLNTEAFF. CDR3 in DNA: TGTGCCAGTCTGACAAAACTGAACACTGAAGCTTTCTTT.

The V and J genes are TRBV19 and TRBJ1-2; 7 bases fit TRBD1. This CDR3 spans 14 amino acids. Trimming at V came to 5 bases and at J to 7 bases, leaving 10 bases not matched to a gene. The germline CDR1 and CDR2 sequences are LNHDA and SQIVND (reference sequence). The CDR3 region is CASSSGQEWLGYTF. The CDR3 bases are TGTGCCAGTAGTTCTGGACAGGAATGGCTTGGCTACACCTTC. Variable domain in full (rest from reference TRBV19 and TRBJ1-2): DGGITQSPKYLFRKEGQNVTLSCEQNLNHDAMYWYRQDPGQGLRLIYYSQIVNDFQKGDIAEGYSVSREKKESFPLTVTSAQKNPTAFYLCASSSGQEWLGYTFGSGTRLTVV.

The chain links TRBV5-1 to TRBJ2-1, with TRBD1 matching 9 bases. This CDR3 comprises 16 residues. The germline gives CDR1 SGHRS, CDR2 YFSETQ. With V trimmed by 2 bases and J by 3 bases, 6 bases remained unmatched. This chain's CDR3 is CASSFGGTGSYNEQFF. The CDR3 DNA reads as TGCGCCAGCAGCTTTGGTGGGACAGGGAGCTACAATGAGCAGTTCTTC.

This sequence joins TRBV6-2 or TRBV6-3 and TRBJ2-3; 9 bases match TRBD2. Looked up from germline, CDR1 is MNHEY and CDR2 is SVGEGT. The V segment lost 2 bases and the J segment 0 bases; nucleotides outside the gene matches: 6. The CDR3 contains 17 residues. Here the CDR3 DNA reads TGTGCCAGCAGTTACGTATCTAGCGGGATTAGCACAGATACGCAGTATTTT. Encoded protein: CASSYVSSGISTDTQYF.

The CDR3 DNA reads as TGTGCCAGCAGCCCCGAACTGGTCGGGACAACGACCCTAAGCACAGATACGCAGTATTTT. Protein: CASSPELVGTTTLSTDTQYF. The gene calls are TRBV6-2 or TRBV6-3 and TRBJ2-3; TRBD1 is a possible D gene (6 bases). The V end was cut by 6 bases, the J end by 0 bases, with 28 bases between. The CDR3 is made up of 20 amino acids. CDR1 is MNHEY and CDR2 is SVGEGT in the germline V gene.

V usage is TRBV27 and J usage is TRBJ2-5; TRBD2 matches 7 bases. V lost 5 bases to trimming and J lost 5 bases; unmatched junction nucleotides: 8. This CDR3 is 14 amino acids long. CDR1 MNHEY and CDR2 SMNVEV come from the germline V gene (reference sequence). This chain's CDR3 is CASSTTSAAETQYF. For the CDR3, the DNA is TGTGCCAGCAGTACAACTAGCGCGGCGGAGACCCAGTACTTC.

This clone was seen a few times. CDR3 protein: CASSVDSSGRAYEQYF. DNA of the CDR3: TGTGCCAGCAGCGTAGATTCCAGCGGGAGGGCCTACGAGCAGTACTTC. V usage is TRBV9 and J usage is TRBJ2-7, with 10 nucleotides matching TRBD2. V was pared by 0 bases and J by 2 bases, with 5 bases of the junction left unmatched. Per germline, CDR1 SGDLS and CDR2 YYNGEE. The CDR3 runs to 16 residues.

The CDR3 here is CASRGTGSSGGELFF. The DNA for the CDR3 is TGTGCCAGCCGCGGGACAGGGTCTTCTGGCGGGGAGCTGTTTTTT. V usage is TRBV19 and J usage is TRBJ2-2; TRBD1 aligns across 9 bases. With 9 bases clipped from V and 7 bases from J, the junction kept 12 bases outside the gene matches. CDR3 length: 15 amino acids. Germline loops: CDR1 LNHDA, CDR2 SQIVND (reference sequence). Complete variable domain (other parts from reference TRBV19 and TRBJ2-2): DGGITQSPKYLFRKEGQNVTLSCEQNLNHDAMYWYRQDPGQGLRLIYYSQIVNDFQKGDIAEGYSVSREKKESFPLTVTSAQKNPTAFYLCASRGTGSSGGELFFGEGSRLTVL.

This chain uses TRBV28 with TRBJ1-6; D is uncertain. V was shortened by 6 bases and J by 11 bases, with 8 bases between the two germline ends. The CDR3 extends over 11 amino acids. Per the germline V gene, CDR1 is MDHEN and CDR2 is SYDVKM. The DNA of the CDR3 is TGTGCCAGCAGCCATACACCACCCCTCCACTTT. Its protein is CASSHTPPLHF.

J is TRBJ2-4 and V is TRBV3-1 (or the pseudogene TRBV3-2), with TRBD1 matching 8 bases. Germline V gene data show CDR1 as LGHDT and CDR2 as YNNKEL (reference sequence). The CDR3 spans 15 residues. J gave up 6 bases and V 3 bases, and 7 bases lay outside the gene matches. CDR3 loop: CASSHAGGTLNIQYF. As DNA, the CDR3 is TGTGCCAGCAGCCACGCAGGGGGCACATTAAACATTCAGTACTTC.

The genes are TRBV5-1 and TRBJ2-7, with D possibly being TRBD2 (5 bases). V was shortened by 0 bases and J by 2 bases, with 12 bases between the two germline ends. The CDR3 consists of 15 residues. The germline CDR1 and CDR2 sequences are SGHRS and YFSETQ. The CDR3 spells CASSLGGQETYEQYF. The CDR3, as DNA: TGCGCCAGCAGCTTGGGAGGGCAGGAGACCTACGAGCAGTACTTC.

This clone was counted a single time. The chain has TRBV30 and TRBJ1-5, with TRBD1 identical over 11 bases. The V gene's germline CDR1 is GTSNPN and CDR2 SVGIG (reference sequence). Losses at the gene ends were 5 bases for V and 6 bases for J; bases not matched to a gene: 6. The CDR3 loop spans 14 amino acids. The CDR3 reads CAWDGTGGSQPQHF. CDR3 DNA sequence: TGTGCCTGGGATGGGACAGGGGGAAGTCAGCCCCAGCATTTT.